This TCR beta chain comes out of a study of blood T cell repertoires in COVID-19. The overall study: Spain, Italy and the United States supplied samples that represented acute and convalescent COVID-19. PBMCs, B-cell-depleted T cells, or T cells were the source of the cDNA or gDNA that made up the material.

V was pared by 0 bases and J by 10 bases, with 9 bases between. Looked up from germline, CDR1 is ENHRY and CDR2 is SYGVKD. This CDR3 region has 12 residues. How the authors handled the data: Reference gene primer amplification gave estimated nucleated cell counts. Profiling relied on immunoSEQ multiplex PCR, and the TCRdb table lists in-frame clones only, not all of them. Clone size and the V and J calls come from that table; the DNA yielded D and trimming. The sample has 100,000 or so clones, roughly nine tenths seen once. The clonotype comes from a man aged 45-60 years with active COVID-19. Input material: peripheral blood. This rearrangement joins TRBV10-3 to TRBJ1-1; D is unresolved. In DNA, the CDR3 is TGTGCCATCAGTGAGTCGGGCGATGTAGCTTTCTTT. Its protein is CAISESGDVAFF.